This record concerns one T cell receptor (beta chain) sequence. This entry belongs to a study of blood T cell repertoires in COVID-19. Whole-study context: From T cells, B-cell-depleted T cells, or PBMCs came the material, which was cDNA or gDNA.

The trim removed 3 bases at V and 2 bases at J, leaving 0 bases unmatched. CDR3 size: 14 residues. Germline CDR1 SGDLS, CDR2 YYNGEE. Profiling relied on immunoSEQ multiplex PCR, and the TCRdb table lists in-frame clones only, not all of them. The sample holds some 35,000 clones; about nine tenths are singletons and the top ten take 19%. This TCR was sampled from a man between 65 and 85 years old with acute or convalescent COVID-19. The genes are TRBV9 and TRBJ1-3, with 9 bases aligning to TRBD1. Source material: peripheral blood. The CDR3 coding sequence is TGTGCCAGCAGCGGACAGGGGGCTGGAAACACCATATATTTT. It translates to CASSGQGAGNTIYF.